The rows below give T cell receptor beta chains drawn from one sample of a study. TCRdb fed the RT-PCR reads into MiXCR, producing one record per CDR3 protein. The table includes hundreds of thousands of distinct CDR3 sequences, 14% detected once. The sample comprised memory CD4+ T cells from blood. Source of these receptors: a female donor in good health, serving as a healthy control. CDR3s include the opening cysteine and the closing phenylalanine or tryptophan. The D gene is left open where the match is weak. Clone size is not always given. Where it is, it says once, few, many or a class for expanded clones.

TRBJ2-5,.,TRBV5-4,TRBD2,CASRREGRETQYF,TGTGCCAGCAGACGGGAGGGGAGAGAGACCCAGTACTTC
TRBJ1-5,.,TRBV20-1,TRBD1,CSATLWGQAYNQPQHF,TGCAGTGCTACCCTTTGGGGACAGGCGTACAATCAGCCCCAGCATTTT
TRBJ2-2,.,TRBV7-3,.,CASSPDSLGNTGELFF,TGTGCCAGCAGCCCGGACAGCCTCGGGAACACCGGGGAGCTGTTTTTT
TRBJ1-1,.,TRBV6-5,.,CASSTKGRTEAFF,TGTGCCAGCAGTACCAAGGGACGCACTGAAGCTTTCTTT
TRBJ2-1,many,TRBV4-2,.,CASSQEPAGSYNEQFF,TGTGCCAGCAGCCAAGAACCAGCCGGGAGTTACAATGAGCAGTTCTTC
TRBJ2-3,few,TRBV6-2/TRBV6-3,TRBD1,CASSYSSAGTGELPSTDTQYF,TGTGCCAGCAGTTACTCGAGTGCCGGGACAGGGGAGCTCCCTAGCACAGATACGCAGTATTTT
TRBJ2-3,few,TRBV20-1,TRBD2,CSVPGLAGLGDTQYF,TGCAGTGTCCCGGGACTAGCGGGACTAGGAGATACGCAGTATTTT
TRBJ1-1,.,TRBV6-1,TRBD1,CASRDRGITEAFF,TGTGCCAGCCGGGACAGGGGTATCACTGAAGCTTTCTTT
TRBJ1-1,many,TRBV6-5,.,CASSYSTFLSREAFF,TGTGCCAGCAGTTACTCAACGTTTCTATCGCGTGAAGCTTTCTTT
TRBJ1-1,few,TRBV7-2,.,CASSWTVFNTEAFF,TGTGCCAGCAGCTGGACAGTCTTCAACACTGAAGCTTTCTTT
TRBJ1-2,.,TRBV28,TRBD1,CASSLGTEVYGYTF,TGTGCCAGCAGTCTAGGGACAGAAGTTTATGGCTACACCTTC
TRBJ2-1,.,TRBV15,.,CATSRDGNNEQFF,TGTGCCACCAGCAGAGATGGGAACAATGAGCAGTTCTTC
TRBJ1-2,.,TRBV12-3/TRBV12-4,.,CASSLNTAVPGYTF,TGTGCCAGCAGTTTAAATACCGCAGTCCCTGGCTACACCTTC
TRBJ1-1,.,TRBV5-1,TRBD1,CASSTSGTERPNTEAFF,TGCGCCAGCAGCACCTCCGGGACAGAACGTCCGAACACTGAAGCTTTCTTT
TRBJ1-1,.,TRBV20-1,TRBD1,CSASSPGTGNTEAFF,TGCAGTGCTTCTAGTCCCGGGACAGGAAACACTGAAGCTTTCTTT
TRBJ2-5,.,TRBV11-2,.,CASSAGTQETQYF,TGTGCCAGCAGCGCAGGGACCCAAGAGACCCAGTACTTC
TRBJ1-2,many,TRBV7-2,.,CASSGPGRGYGYTF,TGTGCCAGCAGCGGCCCGGGACGGGGCTATGGCTACACCTTC
TRBJ1-2,.,TRBV7-2,.,CASSAYGVDGYTF,TGTGCCAGCAGCGCGTACGGAGTAGATGGCTACACCTTC
TRBJ1-2,.,TRBV7-2,.,CASSTSGTNYGYTF,TGTGCCAGCAGCACCTCCGGGACGAACTATGGCTACACCTTC
TRBJ2-2,.,TRBV6-6,TRBD2,CASSYFQGGANTGELFF,TGTGCCAGCAGTTACTTCCAGGGAGGGGCGAACACCGGGGAGCTGTTTTTT
TRBJ2-3,few,TRBV5-1,TRBD1,CASSQLGGLDTDTQYF,TGCGCCAGCAGTCAACTAGGGGGCCTGGACACAGATACGCAGTATTTT
TRBJ1-4,few,TRBV4-2,TRBD1,CASGHRGQSTNEKLFF,TGTGCCAGCGGGCACAGGGGGCAATCAACTAATGAAAAACTGTTTTTT
TRBJ2-1,few,TRBV20-1,TRBD2,CSARLAGSVNEQFF,TGCAGTGCCCGACTAGCGGGTAGTGTCAATGAGCAGTTCTTC
TRBJ2-2,.,TRBV12-3/TRBV12-4,.,CASSLAGSAGRSGELFF,TGTGCCAGCAGTTTAGCGGGTTCGGCTGGTCGATCCGGGGAGCTGTTTTTT